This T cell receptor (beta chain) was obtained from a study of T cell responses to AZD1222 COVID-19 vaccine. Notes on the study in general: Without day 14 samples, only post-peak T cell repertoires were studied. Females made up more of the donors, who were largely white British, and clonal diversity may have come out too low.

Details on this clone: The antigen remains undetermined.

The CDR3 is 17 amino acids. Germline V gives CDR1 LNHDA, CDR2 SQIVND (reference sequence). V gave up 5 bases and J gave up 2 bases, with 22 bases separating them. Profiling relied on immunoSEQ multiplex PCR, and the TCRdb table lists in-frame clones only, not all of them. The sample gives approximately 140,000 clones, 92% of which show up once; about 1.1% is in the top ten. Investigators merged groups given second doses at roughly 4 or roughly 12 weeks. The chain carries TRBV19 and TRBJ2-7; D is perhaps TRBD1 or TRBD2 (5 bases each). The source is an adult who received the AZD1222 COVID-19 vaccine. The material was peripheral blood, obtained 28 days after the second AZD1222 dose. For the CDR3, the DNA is TGTGCCAGTAGTCTCGCGGTCCCAGGTTTGGGGGCCTACGAGCAGTACTTC. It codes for CASSLAVPGLGAYEQYF.